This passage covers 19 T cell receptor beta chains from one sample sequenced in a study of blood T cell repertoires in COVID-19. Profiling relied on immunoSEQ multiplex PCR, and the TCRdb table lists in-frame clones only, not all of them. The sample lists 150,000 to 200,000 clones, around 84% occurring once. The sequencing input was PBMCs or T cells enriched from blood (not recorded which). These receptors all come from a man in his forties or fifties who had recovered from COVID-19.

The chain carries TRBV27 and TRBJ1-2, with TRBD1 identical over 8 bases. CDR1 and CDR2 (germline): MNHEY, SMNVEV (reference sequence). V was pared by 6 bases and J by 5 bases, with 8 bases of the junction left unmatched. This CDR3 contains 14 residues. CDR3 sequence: CASRGSGGVYGYTF. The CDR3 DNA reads TGTGCCAGCAGGGGTTCAGGGGGCGTTTATGGCTACACCTTC.

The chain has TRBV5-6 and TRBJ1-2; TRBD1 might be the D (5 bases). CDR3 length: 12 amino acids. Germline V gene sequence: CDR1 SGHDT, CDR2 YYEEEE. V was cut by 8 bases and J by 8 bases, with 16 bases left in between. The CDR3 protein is CASWRQGGGYTF. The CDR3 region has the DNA TGTGCCAGTTGGCGGCAGGGAGGAGGCTACACCTTC.

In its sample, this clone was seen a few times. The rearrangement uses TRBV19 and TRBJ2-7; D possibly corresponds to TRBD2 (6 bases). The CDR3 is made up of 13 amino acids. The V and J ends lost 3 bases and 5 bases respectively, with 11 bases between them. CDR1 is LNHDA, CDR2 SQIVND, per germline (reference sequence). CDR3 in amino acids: CASSIVASDEQYF. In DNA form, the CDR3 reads TGTGCCAGTAGTATCGTGGCTAGCGACGAGCAGTACTTC.

The CDR3 loop reads CASSPPGVNTGELFF. CDR3 DNA: TGTGCCAGCAGCCCCCCGGGAGTGAACACCGGGGAGCTGTTTTTT. The chain links TRBV14 to TRBJ2-2; D possibly corresponds to TRBD2 (6 bases). This CDR3 has 15 residues. Germline-derived CDR1 and CDR2 are SGHDN and FVKESK. V dropped 4 bases and J dropped 1 base, with 10 bases sitting between them. The full variable domain, in which reference TRBV14 and TRBJ2-2 provide the parts outside the CDR3, is EAGVTQFPSHSVIEKGQTVTLRCDPISGHDNLYWYRRVMGKEIKFLLHFVKESKQDESGMPNNRFLAERTGGTYSTLKVQPAELEDSGVYFCASSPPGVNTGELFFGEGSRLTVL.

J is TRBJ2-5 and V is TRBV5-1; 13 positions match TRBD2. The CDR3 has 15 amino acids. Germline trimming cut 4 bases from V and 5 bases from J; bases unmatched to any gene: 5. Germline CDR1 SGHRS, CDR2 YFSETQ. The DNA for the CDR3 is TGCGCCAGCAGCGAACTAGCGGGGGGGCGGGAGACCCAGTACTTC. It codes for CASSELAGGRETQYF.

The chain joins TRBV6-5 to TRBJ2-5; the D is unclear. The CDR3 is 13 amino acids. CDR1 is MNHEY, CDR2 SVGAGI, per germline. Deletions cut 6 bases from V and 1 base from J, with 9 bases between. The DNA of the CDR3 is TGTGCCAGCAGCCCCCGCGGCCAAGAGACCCAGTACTTC. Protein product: CASSPRGQETQYF.

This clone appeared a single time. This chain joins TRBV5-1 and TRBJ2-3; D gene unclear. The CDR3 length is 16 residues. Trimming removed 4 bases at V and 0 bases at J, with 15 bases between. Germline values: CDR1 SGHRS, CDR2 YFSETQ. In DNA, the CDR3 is TGCGCCAGCAGCGTTGGATCGACACGTAGCACAGATACGCAGTATTTT. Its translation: CASSVGSTRSTDTQYF. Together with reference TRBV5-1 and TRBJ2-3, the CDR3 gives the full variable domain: KAGVTQTPRYLIKTRGQQVTLSCSPISGHRSVSWYQQTPGQGLQFLFEYFSETQRNKGNFPGRFSGRQFSNSRSEMNVSTLELGDSALYLCASSVGSTRSTDTQYFGPGTRLTVL.

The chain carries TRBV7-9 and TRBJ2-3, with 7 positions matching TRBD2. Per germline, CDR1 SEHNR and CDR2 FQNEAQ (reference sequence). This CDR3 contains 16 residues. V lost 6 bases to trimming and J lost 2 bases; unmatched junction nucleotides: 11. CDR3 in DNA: TGTGCCAGCAGAGCGGGCAGCGGGGCTACCACAGATACGCAGTATTTT. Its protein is CASRAGSGATTDTQYF.

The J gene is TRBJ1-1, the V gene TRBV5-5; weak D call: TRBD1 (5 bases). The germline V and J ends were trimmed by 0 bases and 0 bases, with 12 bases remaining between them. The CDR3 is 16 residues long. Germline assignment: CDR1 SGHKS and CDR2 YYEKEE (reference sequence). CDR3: CASSLALGQVNTEAFF. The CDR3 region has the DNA TGTGCCAGCAGCTTGGCCCTCGGACAAGTGAACACTGAAGCTTTCTTT. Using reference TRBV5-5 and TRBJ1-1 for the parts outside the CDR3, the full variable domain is DAGVTQSPTHLIKTRGQQVTLRCSPISGHKSVSWYQQVLGQGPQFIFQYYEKEERGRGNFPDRFSARQFPNYSSELNVNALLLGDSALYLCASSLALGQVNTEAFFGQGTRLTVV.

The CDR3 protein is CASSTGLAGGSDTQYF. CDR3 in DNA: TGTGCCAGCAGCACCGGACTAGCGGGGGGGTCAGATACGCAGTATTTT. V and J are TRBV11-1 and TRBJ2-3; 15 bases are a match to TRBD2. The germline CDR1 and CDR2 sequences are SGHAT and FQDESV (reference sequence). This CDR3 region has 16 residues. V was pared by 5 bases and J by 4 bases, with 4 bases of the junction left unmatched.

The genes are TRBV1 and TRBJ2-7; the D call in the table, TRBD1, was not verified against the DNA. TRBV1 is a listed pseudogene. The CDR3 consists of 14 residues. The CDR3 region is CTSSHEKHPYEQYV. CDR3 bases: TGCACCAGCAGCCATGAAAAACACCCCTACGAGCAGTACGTC.

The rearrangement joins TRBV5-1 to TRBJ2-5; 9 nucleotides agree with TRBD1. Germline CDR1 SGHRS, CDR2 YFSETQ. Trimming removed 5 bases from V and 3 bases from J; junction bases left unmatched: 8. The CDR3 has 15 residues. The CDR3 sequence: CASRFTGGVEETQYF. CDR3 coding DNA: TGCGCCAGCAGGTTTACAGGGGGCGTAGAAGAGACCCAGTACTTC.

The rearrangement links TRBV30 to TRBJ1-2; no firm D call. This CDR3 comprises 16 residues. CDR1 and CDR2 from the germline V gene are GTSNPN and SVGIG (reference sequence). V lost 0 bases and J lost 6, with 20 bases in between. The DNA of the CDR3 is TGTGCCTGGAGTGTAGAGAGGACCCAAGGAGGGCATGGCTACACCTTC. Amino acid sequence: CAWSVERTQGGHGYTF.

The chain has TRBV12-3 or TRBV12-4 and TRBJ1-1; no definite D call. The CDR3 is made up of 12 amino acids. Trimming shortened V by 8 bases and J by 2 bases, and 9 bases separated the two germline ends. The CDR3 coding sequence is TGTGCCAGCGCCTACAGCAACACTGAAGCTTTCTTT. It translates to CASAYSNTEAFF.

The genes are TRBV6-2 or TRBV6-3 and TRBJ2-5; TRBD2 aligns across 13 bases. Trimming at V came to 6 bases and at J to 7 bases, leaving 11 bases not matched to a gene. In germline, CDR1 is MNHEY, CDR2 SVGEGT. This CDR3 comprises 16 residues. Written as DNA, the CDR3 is TGTGCCAGCAGCGCAACCGGACTAGCGGGGGCTGGGACCCAGTACTTC. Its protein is CASSATGLAGAGTQYF.

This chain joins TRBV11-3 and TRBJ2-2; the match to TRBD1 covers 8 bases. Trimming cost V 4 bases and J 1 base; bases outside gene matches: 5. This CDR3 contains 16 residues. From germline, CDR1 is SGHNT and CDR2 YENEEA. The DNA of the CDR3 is TGTGCCAGCAGCTCCCGCGGGACAGGGAACACCGGGGAGCTGTTTTTT. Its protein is CASSSRGTGNTGELFF.

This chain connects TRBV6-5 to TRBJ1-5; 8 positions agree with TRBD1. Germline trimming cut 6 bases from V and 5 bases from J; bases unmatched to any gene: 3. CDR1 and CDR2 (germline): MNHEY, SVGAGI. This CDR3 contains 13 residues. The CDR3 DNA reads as TGTGCCAGCAGGACAGGGGATTATCAGCCCCAGCATTTT. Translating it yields CASRTGDYQPQHF.

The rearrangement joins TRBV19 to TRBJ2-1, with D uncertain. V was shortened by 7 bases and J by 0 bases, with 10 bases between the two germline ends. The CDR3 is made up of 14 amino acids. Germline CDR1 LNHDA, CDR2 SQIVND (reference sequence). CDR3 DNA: TGTGCCAGTAACCCAGGTAGCTCCTACAATGAGCAGTTCTTC. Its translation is CASNPGSSYNEQFF.

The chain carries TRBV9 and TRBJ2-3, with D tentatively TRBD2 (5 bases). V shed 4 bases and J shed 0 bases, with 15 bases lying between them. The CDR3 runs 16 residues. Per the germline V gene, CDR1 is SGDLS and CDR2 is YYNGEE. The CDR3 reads CASSKSGRSSTDTQYF. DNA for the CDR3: TGTGCCAGCAGCAAGAGCGGTAGGTCTAGCACAGATACGCAGTATTTT.